This T cell receptor beta chain comes out of a study of cytomegalovirus exposure and HLA in healthy donors. The PCR used 60 Vbeta and 13 Jbeta primers. Here immunoSEQ multiplex PCR was the method, and the copy in TCRdb shows in-frame clones only, minus some. The repertoire includes about 100,000 clones, approximately 80% of them detected once, and about 4.3% sits in the top ten. This clonotype originated in a male donor in good health and CMV-seronegative. Material for sequencing was PBMCs.

The CDR3 DNA is TGTGCCAGCAGTTTATCCGACTATAGCTCCTACGAGCAGTACTTC. The encoded protein is CASSLSDYSSYEQYF. V gene TRBV27 combines with J gene TRBJ2-7; D is perhaps TRBD2 (5 bases). The germline CDR1 and CDR2 sequences are MNHEY and SMNVEV (reference sequence). The V and J ends lost 0 bases and 0 bases respectively, with 9 bases between them. This CDR3 has 15 amino acids.